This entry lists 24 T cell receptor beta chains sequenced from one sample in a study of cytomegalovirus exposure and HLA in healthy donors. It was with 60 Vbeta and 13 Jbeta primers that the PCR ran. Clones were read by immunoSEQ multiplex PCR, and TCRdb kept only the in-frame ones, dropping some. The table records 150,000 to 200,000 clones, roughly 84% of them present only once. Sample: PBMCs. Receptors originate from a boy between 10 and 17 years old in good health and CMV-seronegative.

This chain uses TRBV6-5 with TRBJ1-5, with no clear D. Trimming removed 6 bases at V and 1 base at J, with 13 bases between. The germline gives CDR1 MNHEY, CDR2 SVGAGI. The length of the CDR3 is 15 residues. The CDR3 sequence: CASSPLRSSNQPQHF. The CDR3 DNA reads TGTGCCAGCAGCCCCTTGCGGAGCAGCAATCAGCCCCAGCATTTT.

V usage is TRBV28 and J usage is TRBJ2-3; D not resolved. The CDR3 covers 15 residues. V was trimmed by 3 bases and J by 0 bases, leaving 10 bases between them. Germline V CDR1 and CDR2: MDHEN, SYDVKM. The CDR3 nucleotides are TGTGCCAGCAGTTTCGCCAGAGGAAGCACAGATACGCAGTATTTT. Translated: CASSFARGSTDTQYF.

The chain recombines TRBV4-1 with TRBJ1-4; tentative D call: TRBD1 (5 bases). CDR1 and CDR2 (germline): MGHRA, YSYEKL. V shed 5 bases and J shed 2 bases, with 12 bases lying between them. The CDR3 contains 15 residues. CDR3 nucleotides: TGCGCCAGCAGCTTCCGACAGCATACTAATGAAAAACTGTTTTTT. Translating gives CASSFRQHTNEKLFF.

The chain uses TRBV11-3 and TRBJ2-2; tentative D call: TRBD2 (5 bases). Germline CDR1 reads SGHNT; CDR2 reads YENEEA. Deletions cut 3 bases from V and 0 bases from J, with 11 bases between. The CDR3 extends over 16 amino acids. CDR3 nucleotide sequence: TGTGCCAGCAGCTTGGGCGGGCAGACGAACACCGGGGAGCTGTTTTTT. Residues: CASSLGGQTNTGELFF.

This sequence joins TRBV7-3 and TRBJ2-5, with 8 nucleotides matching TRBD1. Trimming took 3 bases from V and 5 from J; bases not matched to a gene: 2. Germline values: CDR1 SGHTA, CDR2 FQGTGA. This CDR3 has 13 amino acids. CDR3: CASSFRDRETQYF. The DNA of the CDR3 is TGTGCCAGCAGCTTCCGGGACAGGGAGACCCAGTACTTC.

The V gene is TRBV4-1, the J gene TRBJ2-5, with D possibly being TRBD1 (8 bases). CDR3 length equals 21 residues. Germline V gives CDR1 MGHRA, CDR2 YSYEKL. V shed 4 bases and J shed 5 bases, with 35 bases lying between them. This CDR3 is CASSLIPTGTGSGEGRETQYF. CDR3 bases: TGCGCCAGCAGCCTAATCCCGACCGGGACAGGATCGGGGGAGGGGCGGGAGACCCAGTACTTC.

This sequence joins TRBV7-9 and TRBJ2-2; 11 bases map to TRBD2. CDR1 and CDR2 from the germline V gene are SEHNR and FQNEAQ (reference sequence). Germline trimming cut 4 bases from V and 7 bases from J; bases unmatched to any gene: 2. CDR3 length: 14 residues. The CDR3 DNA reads TGTGCCAGCAGCTCCGGGACTAGCGGCGGGGAGCTGTTTTTT. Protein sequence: CASSSGTSGGELFF. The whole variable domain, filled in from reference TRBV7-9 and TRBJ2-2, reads DTGVSQNPRHKITKRGQNVTFRCDPISEHNRLYWYRQTLGQGPEFLTYFQNEAQLEKSRLLSDRFSAERPKGSFSTLEIQRTEQGDSAMYLCASSSGTSGGELFFGEGSRLTVL.

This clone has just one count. The CDR3 sequence is CGLPGSLQFF. As DNA, the CDR3 is TGCGGACTTCCTGGTTCGCTCCAGTTCTTC. V and J are TRBV5-1 and TRBJ2-1; the D is unclear. The V gene's germline CDR1 is SGHRS and CDR2 YFSETQ. This CDR3 is 10 amino acids long.

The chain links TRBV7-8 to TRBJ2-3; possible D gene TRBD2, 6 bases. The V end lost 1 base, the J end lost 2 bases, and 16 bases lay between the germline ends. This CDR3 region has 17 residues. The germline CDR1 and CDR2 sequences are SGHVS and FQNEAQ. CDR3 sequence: CASSLVPGLQVTDTQYF. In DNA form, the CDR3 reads TGTGCCAGCAGCTTAGTGCCGGGACTCCAAGTCACAGATACGCAGTATTTT.

CDR3 sequence reads: CAWVPDRGSYTF. The CDR3 DNA is TGTGCCTGGGTCCCGGACAGGGGAAGCTACACCTTC. This chain links TRBV30 with TRBJ1-2; 9 positions match TRBD1. Germline loops: CDR1 GTSNPN, CDR2 SVGIG (reference sequence). V gave up 5 bases and J gave up 9 bases; unmatched junction bases: 7. The CDR3 runs 12 residues.

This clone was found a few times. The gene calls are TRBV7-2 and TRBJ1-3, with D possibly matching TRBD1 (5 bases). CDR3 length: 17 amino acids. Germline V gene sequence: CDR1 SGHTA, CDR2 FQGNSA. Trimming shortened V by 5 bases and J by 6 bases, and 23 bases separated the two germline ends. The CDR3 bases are TGTGCCAGCAGCCTTTTAGGGGTCGGCAGGACGACAAACACCATATATTTT. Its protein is CASSLLGVGRTTNTIYF.

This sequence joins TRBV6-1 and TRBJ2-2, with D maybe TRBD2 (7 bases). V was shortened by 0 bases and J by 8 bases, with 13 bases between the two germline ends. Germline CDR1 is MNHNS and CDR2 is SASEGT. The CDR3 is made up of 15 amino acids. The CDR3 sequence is CASSEAGGGGGELFF. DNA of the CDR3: TGTGCCAGCAGTGAAGCCGGAGGGGGAGGGGGGGAGCTGTTTTTT.

This CDR3 is CASTSGRVVPLHF. The CDR3 nucleotides read TGTGCCAGCACCAGTGGCAGGGTGGTACCCCTCCACTTT. The J gene is TRBJ1-6, the V gene TRBV5-6; TRBD1 is a possible D gene (5 bases). Germline CDR1 is SGHDT and CDR2 is YYEEEE. Trimming pared 6 bases from V and 12 bases from J, leaving 16 bases between. This CDR3 is 13 amino acids long.

Written as DNA, the CDR3 is TGCGCCAGCAGCTTGGTATCGGGGGTCTCCTATAATTCACCCCTCCACTTT. It specifies CASSLVSGVSYNSPLHF. The chain uses TRBV5-1 and TRBJ1-6; D may be TRBD1 (5 bases). The CDR3 totals 17 residues. V lost 0 bases, J lost 0 bases, and 10 bases lay in between. Germline CDR1 SGHRS, CDR2 YFSETQ.

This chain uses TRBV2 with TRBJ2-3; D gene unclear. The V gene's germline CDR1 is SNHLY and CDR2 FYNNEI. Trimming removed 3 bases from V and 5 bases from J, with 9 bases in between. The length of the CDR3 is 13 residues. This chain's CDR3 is CASSEDPRDTQYF. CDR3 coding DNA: TGTGCCAGCAGTGAGGATCCTAGAGATACGCAGTATTTT.

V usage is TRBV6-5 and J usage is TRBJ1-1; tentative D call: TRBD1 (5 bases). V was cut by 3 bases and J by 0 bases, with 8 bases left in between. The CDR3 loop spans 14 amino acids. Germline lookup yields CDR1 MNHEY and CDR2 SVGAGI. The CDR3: CASSYQGLNTEAFF. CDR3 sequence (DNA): TGTGCCAGCAGTTATCAGGGTCTGAACACTGAAGCTTTCTTT.

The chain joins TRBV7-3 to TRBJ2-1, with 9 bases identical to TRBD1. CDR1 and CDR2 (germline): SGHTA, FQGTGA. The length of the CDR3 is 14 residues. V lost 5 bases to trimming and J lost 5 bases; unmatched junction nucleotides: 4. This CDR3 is CASSNRGRHNEQFF. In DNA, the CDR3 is TGTGCCAGCAGCAACAGGGGGCGTCACAATGAGCAGTTCTTC. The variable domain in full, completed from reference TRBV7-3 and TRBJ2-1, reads GAGVSQTPSNKVTEKGKYVELRCDPISGHTALYWYRQSLGQGPEFLIYFQGTGAADDSGLPNDRFFAVRPEGSVSTLKIQRTERGDSAVYLCASSNRGRHNEQFFGPGTRLTVL.

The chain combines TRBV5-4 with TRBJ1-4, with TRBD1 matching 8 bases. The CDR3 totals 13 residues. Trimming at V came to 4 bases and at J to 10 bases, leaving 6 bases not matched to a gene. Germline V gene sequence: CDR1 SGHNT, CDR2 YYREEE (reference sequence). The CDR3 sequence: CASSNRTGGKLFF. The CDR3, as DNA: TGTGCCAGCAGCAACCGTACAGGGGGAAAACTGTTTTTT. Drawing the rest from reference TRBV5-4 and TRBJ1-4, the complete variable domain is ETGVTQSPTHLIKTRGQQVTLRCSSQSGHNTVSWYQQALGQGPQFIFQYYREEENGRGNFPPRFSGLQFPNYSSELNVNALELDDSALYLCASSNRTGGKLFFGSGTQLSVL.

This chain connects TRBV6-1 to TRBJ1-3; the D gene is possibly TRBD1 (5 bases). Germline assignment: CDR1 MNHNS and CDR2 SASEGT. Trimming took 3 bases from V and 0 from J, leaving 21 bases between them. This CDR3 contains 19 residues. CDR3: CASSDALRNRPSSGNTIYF. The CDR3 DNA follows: TGTGCCAGCAGTGATGCCCTCCGGAACAGGCCCAGCTCTGGAAACACCATATATTTT.

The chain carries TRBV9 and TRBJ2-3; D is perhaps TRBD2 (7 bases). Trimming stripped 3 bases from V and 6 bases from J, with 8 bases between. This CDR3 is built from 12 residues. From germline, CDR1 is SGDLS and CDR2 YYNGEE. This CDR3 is CASSGGGDTQYF. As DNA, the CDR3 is TGTGCCAGCAGCGGGGGGGGCGATACGCAGTATTTT.

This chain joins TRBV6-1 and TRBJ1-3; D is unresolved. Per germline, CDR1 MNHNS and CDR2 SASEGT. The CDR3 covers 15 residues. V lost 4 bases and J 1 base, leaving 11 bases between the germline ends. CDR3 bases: TGTGCCAGCAGTGCGGGTATCGTATCTGGAAACACCATATATTTT. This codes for CASSAGIVSGNTIYF.

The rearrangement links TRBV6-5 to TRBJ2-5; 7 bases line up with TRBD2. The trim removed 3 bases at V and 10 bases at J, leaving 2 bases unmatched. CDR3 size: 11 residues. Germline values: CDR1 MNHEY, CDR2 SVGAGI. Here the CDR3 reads CASSYGGDQYF. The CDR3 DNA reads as TGTGCCAGCAGTTATGGGGGGGACCAGTACTTC.

CDR3 in amino acids: CASSLSSGGSSSITYEQYF. CDR3 nucleotides: TGTGCCAGCAGCTTAAGCAGCGGGGGGTCTTCCTCCATAACCTACGAGCAGTACTTC. The gene calls are TRBV7-2 and TRBJ2-7; 9 bases fit TRBD2. The junction had 16 bases not matched to a gene; V was cut back by 2 bases and J by 2 bases. The germline V gene has CDR1 SGHTA and CDR2 FQGNSA. The CDR3 has 19 amino acids.

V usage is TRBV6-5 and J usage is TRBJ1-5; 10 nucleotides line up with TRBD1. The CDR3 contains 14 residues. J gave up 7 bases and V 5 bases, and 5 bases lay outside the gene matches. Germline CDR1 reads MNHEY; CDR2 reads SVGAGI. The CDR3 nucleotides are TGTGCCAGCAGTACTGACAGGGGGCGGCAGCCCCAGCATTTT. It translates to CASSTDRGRQPQHF.